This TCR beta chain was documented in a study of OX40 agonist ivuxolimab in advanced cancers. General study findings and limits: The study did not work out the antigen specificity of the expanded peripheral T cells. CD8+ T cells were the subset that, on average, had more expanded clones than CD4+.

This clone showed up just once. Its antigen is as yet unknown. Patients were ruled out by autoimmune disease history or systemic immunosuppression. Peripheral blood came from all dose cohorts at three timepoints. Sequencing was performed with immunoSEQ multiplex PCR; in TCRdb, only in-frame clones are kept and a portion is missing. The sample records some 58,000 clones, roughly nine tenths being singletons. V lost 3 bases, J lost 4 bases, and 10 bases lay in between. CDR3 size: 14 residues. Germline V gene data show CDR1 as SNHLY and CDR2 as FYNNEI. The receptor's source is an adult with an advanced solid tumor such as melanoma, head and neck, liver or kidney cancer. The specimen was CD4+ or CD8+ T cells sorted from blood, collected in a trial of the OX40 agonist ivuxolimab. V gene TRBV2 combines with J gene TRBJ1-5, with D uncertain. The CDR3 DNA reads TGTGCCAGCAGTGACCCCGGTTGGAATCAGCCCCAGCATTTT. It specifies CASSDPGWNQPQHF. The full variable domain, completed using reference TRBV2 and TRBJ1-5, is EPEVTQTPSHQVTQMGQEVILRCVPISNHLYFYWYRQILGQKVEFLVSFYNNEISEKSEIFDDQFSVERPDGSNFTLKIRSTKLEDSAMYFCASSDPGWNQPQHFGDGTRLSIL.